This T cell receptor beta chain was retrieved from a study of PD-1 blockade in classical Hodgkin lymphoma. Time point described: newly diagnosed, previously untreated cHL patient sample. Investigators obtained CD8+ T cells from thawed PBMCs by magnetic negative selection. Trimming shortened V by 5 bases and J by 4 bases, and 18 bases separated the two germline ends. Looked up from germline, CDR1 is SGHKS and CDR2 is YYEKEE (reference sequence). The CDR3 totals 16 residues. The method was immunoSEQ multiplex PCR; TCRdb's version includes in-frame clones alone and lacks a portion of them. This table has 19,000 or so clones, approximately 90% appearing once.

The chain uses TRBV5-5 and TRBJ2-2; D is possibly TRBD2 (5 bases). Sequencing input: CD8+ T cells from blood. The TCR originated in a human donor with classical Hodgkin lymphoma. The CDR3 sequence: CASSFSDPGLTGELFF. CDR3 bases: TGTGCCAGCAGTTTTAGCGACCCCGGCCTCACCGGGGAGCTGTTTTTT.